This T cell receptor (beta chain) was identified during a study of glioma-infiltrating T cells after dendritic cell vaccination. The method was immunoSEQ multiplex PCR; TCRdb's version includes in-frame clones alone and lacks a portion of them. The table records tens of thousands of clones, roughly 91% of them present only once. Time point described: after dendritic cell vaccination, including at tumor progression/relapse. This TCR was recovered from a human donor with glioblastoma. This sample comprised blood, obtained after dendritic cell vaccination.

Written as DNA, the CDR3 is TGTGCCAGCGCCCTAAGGCCCAGGGGGAACACTGAAGCTTTCTTT. This gives the protein CASALRPRGNTEAFF. The chain is built from TRBV2 and TRBJ1-1; D is possibly TRBD1 (6 bases). This CDR3 has 15 amino acids. Looked up from germline, CDR1 is SNHLY and CDR2 is FYNNEI. Trimming pared 8 bases from V and 1 base from J, leaving 17 bases between.